This TCR beta chain was observed in a study of T cells in Graves' hyperthyroidism and ophthalmopathy. Broader study findings: Ophthalmopathy prediction by the model preceded onset by a median about 6.8 months.

This clonotype turned up a few times. As yet, its antigen is unknown. Amplified regions were TCR beta CDR3 sequences from RNA transcripts. The TCR CDR3 first-round RT-PCR relied on the HTBI primer set. From the multiplex PCR reads, TCRdb called clonotypes with MiXCR, one entry per CDR3 protein. The sample shows about 400,000 distinct CDR3 sequences, roughly 25% of them seen only once. Clinical symptoms, serum thyroxine, TRAb, thyroid ultrasound and orbital computed tomography informed diagnoses. PBMCs stemmed from approximately 9.1 ml fresh peripheral blood. J was trimmed by 5 bases and V by 7 bases; bases with no gene match: 4. The germline V gene has CDR1 KGHDR and CDR2 SFDVKD. The CDR3 has 12 residues.

J is TRBJ2-7 and V is TRBV24-1; 7 positions agree with TRBD2. Sequenced: blood. The clonotype originates from a man in his fifties or sixties with Graves' hyperthyroidism. CDR3 nucleotide sequence: TGTGCCACCAGAGCGGGGTCGAACGAGCAGTACTTC. Protein product: CATRAGSNEQYF.